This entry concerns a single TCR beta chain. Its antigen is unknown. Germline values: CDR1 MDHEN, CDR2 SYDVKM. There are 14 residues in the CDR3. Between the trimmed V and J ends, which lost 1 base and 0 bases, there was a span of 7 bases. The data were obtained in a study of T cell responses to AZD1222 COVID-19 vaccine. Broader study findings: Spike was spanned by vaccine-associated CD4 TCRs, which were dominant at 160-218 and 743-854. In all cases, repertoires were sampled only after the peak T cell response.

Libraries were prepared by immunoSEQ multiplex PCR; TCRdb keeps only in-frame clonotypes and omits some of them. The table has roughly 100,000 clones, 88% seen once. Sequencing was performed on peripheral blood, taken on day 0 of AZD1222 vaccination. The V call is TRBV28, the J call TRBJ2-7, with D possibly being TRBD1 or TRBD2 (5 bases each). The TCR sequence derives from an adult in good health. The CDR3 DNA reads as TGTGCCAGCAGTTTATTGGGGGACTCCTACGAGCAGTACTTC. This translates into CASSLLGDSYEQYF.